This is a list of T cell receptor beta chains from one sample in a study of blood T cell repertoires in COVID-19. Assay used: immunoSEQ multiplex PCR; TCRdb lists only in-frame clones, some missing. The repertoire holds tens of thousands of clones, with over 70% as singletons. Sample: peripheral blood. These receptors all come from a man older than 75 with active or convalescent COVID-19. The CDR3 runs from the conserved cysteine through the conserved F or W. Each record gives: V gene, CDR3 protein.

>TRBV10-2
CASSPGRGSYNEQFF
>TRBV5-4
CASSHNRWNRTEAFF
>TRBV9
CASSVGTVPTGELFF
>TRBV7-8
CASSLRRQGDQPQHF
>TRBV5-4
CASSLRGRAYEQYF
>TRBV11-3
CASSLRGSDTQYF
>TRBV27
CASTREGRTYNEQFF
>TRBV28
CASSLAGGNVYQPQHF
>TRBV5-1
CASNPVGKGDEQFF
>TRBV5-1
CASSRGEPNTEAFF
>TRBV5-6
CASTWRRSQGYTF
>TRBV6-5
CASKEGPLHEQYF
>TRBV7-9
CASSPRGTGTDTQYF
>TRBV27
CASSLSWDSYEQYF
>TRBV6-5
CASSYEIAGNTGELFF
>TRBV5-6
CASSEGQAQYF
>TRBV27
CASTPSQVGTGLLEQYF
>TRBV11-3
CASSLGFSTEAFF
>TRBV18
CASSGTAGPNEQFF
>TRBV19
CASHRDRALGGYTF
>TRBV9
CASSVGTSGRSTDTQYF
>TRBV30
CAWNSGGLMGYTF
>TRBV25-1
CASSDPGQGRITGELFF
>TRBV3-1/TRBV3-2
CASSPGGTGVGNEQFF
>TRBV2
CASSEPPGQGTAGYTF
>TRBV6-1
CASSEYRTGSSEQYF
>TRBV20-1
CSASPGGLGKNIQYF
>TRBV6-6
CASSRLAGEVDTQYF
>TRBV12-5
CASGLETGTEQFF
>TRBV4-2
CASSQVQGYGYTF
>TRBV3-1/TRBV3-2
CASSHSYRARGQPQHF
>TRBV5-1
CASSLAGGGEKLFF
>TRBV4-1
CASSQDYRVETQYF
>TRBV7-9
CASSLTPATERYGYTF
>TRBV7-8
CASSLGSSGNTIYF
>TRBV7-8
CASSFFGASGSAEQFF
>TRBV4-1
CASSRGQGPYEQYF
>TRBV5-6
CASSPRRGGGSSYNEQFF
>TRBV20-1
CSASSGTANSPLHF
>TRBV6-5
CASTGGPYNEQFF
>TRBV30
CAWSNTGGNTIYF
>TRBV3-1/TRBV3-2
CASSQDRASGGRSSYEQYF
>TRBV5-1
CASSLPGDGTDTQYF
>TRBV25-1
CASSESTVRGYTF
>TRBV18
CASSGYRSGTDTQYF
>TRBV6-5
CASSGQGVNTIYF
>TRBV28
CASSHTNTWTSGRALYTGELFF
>TRBV21-1
CASSPRTSGNNEQFF
>TRBV6-6
CASTPGGGTGNTIYF
>TRBV27
CASSSDRGFSYNEQFF
>TRBV7-2
CASSPVWTGGSTGANVLTF
>TRBV12-5
CASGLRTEDTQYF
>TRBV5-1
CASSSGSGNTIYF
>TRBV10-3
CAISTSGGYTDTQYF
>TRBV19
CASTNHNDRSYGYTF
>TRBV11-3
CASSLVLSGLAGGRYEQYF
>TRBV20-1
CSAHMDTQYF